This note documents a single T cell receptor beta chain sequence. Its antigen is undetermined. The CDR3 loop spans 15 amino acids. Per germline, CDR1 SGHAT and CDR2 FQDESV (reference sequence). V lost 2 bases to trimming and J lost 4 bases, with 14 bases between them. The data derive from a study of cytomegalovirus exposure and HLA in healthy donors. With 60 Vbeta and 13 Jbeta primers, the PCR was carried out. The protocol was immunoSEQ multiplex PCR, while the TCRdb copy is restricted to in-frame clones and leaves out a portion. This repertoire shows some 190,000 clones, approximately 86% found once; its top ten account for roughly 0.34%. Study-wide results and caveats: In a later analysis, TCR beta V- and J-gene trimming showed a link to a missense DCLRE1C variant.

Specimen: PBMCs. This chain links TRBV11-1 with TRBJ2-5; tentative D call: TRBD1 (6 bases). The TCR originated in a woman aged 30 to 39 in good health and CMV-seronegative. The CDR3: CASSLLTGMRETQYF. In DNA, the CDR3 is TGTGCCAGCAGCTTACTAACAGGGATGAGAGAGACCCAGTACTTC.